This T cell receptor (beta chain) appears in the sequencing data of a study of CD8 T cells in ankylosing spondylitis. Trimming cost V 0 bases and J 5 bases, with 4 bases left between them. The CDR3 has 13 amino acids. CDR1 and CDR2 (germline): SEHNR, FQNEAQ (reference sequence). 5'-RACE, quantitative and with molecular barcodes, yielded the TCR beta libraries. Each CDR3 protein gets one entry after TCRdb re-called the 5' RACE reads with MiXCR. The sample shows a few hundred thousand distinct CDR3 sequences, approximately 20% of them seen only once. This clonotype was picked up a small number of times. Its specificity is not known. Overall study findings and caveats: From matched ankylosing spondylitis synovial fluid, disease-linked clones were reportedly recovered at significantly enriched levels. Blood from ankylosing spondylitis patients appeared to carry a characteristic roughly 8-variant TCR beta motif.

Source material: blood, either unsorted or a sorted T cell fraction (not recorded which). The sequence came from a male donor with ankylosing spondylitis. This chain links TRBV7-9 with TRBJ2-2; unclear D gene. The CDR3 reads CASSLAKTGELFF. The CDR3 DNA is TGTGCCAGCAGCTTAGCCAAGACCGGGGAGCTGTTTTTT. Variable domain in full (rest from reference TRBV7-9 and TRBJ2-2): DTGVSQNPRHKITKRGQNVTFRCDPISEHNRLYWYRQTLGQGPEFLTYFQNEAQLEKSRLLSDRFSAERPKGSFSTLEIQRTEQGDSAMYLCASSLAKTGELFFGEGSRLTVL.